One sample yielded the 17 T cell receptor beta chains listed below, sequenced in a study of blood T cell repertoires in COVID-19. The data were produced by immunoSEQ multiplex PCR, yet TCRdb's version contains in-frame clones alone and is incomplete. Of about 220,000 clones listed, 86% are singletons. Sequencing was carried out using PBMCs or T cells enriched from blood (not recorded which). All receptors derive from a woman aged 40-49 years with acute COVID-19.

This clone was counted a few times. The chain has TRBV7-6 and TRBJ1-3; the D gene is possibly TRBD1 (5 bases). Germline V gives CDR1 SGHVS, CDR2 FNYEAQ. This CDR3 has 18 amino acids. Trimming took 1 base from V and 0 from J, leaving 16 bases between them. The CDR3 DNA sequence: TGTGCCAGCAGCTTAGTTGGCACAGGATCTTACTCTGGAAACACCATATATTTT. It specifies CASSLVGTGSYSGNTIYF.

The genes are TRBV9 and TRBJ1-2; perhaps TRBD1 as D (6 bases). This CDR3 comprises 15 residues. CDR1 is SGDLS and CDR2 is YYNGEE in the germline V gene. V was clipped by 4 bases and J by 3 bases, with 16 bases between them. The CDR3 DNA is TGTGCCAGCAGCCCACGGACCGGGACATACTATGGCTACACCTTC. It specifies CASSPRTGTYYGYTF.

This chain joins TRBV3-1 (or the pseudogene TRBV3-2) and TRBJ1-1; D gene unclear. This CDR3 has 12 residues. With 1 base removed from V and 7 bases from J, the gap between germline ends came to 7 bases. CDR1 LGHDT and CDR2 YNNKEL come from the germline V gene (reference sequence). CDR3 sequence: CASSQAGFEAFF. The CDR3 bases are TGTGCCAGCAGCCAAGCAGGCTTTGAAGCTTTCTTT.

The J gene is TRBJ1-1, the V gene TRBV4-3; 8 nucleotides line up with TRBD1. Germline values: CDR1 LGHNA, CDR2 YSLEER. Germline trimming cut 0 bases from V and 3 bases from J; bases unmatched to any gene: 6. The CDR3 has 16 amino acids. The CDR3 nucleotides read TGCGCCAGCAGCCAAGATGACGGGACAGGTTACACTGAAGCTTTCTTT. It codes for CASSQDDGTGYTEAFF.

CDR3 sequence: CSVQDSGGVNEQFF. For the CDR3, the DNA is TGCAGCGTCCAAGATAGCGGGGGTGTAAATGAGCAGTTCTTC. The V and J genes are TRBV29-1 and TRBJ2-1; 9 bases match TRBD2. CDR1 and CDR2 from the germline V gene are SQVTM and ANQGSEA. Losses at the gene ends were 6 bases for V and 7 bases for J; bases not matched to a gene: 10. This CDR3 is built from 14 residues.

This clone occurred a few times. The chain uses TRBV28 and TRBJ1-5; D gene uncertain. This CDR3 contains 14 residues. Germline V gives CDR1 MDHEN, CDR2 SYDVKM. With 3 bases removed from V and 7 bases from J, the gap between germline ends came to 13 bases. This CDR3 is CASSLNGPGQPQHF. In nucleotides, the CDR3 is TGTGCCAGCAGTTTGAACGGTCCGGGGCAGCCCCAGCATTTT. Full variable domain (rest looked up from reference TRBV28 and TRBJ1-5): DVKVTQSSRYLVKRTGEKVFLECVQDMDHENMFWYRQDPGLGLRLIYFSYDVKMKEKGDIPEGYSVSREKKERFSLILESASTNQTSMYLCASSLNGPGQPQHFGDGTRLSIL.

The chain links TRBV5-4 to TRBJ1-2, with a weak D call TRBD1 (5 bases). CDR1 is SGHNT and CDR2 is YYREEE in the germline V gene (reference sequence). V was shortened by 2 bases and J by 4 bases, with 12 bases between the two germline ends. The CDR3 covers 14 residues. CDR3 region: CASSFDGASYGYTF. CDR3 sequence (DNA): TGTGCCAGCAGCTTCGATGGGGCCAGCTATGGCTACACCTTC.

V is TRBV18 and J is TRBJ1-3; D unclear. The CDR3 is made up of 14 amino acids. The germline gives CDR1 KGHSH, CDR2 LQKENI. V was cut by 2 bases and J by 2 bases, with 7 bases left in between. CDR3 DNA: TGTGCCAGCTCACCAGACACGGCTGGAAACACCATATATTTT. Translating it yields CASSPDTAGNTIYF.

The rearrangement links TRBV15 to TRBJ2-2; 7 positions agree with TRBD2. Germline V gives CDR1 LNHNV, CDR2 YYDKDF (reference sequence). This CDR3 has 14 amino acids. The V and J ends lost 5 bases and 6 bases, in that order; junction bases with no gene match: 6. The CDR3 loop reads CATSWEGGPGELFF. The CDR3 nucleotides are TGTGCCACCAGCTGGGAGGGTGGACCCGGGGAGCTGTTTTTT.

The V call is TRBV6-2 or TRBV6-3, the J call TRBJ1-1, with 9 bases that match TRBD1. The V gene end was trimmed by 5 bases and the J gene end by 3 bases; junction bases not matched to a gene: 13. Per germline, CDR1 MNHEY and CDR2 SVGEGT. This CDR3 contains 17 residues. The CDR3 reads CASSPGTGLRLDTEAFF. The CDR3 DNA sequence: TGTGCCAGCAGTCCAGGGACAGGGCTGCGTTTGGACACTGAAGCTTTCTTT.

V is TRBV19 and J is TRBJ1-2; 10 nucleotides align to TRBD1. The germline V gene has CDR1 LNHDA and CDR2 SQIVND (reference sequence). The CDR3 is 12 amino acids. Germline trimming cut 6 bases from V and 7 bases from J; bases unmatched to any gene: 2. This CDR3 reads CASRTGGVGYTF. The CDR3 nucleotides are TGTGCCAGTAGGACAGGGGGCGTTGGCTACACCTTC.

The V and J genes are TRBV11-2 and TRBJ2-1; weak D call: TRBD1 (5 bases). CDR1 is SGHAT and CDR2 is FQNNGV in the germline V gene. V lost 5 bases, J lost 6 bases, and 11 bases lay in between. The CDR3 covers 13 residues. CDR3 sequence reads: CASSRRVRNEQFF. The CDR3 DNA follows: TGTGCCAGCAGCCGCAGGGTTCGCAATGAGCAGTTCTTC. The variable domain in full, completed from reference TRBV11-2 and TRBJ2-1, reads EAGVAQSPRYKIIEKRQSVAFWCNPISGHATLYWYQQILGQGPKLLIQFQNNGVVDDSQLPKDRFSAERLKGVDSTLKIQPAKLEDSAVYLCASSRRVRNEQFFGPGTRLTVL.

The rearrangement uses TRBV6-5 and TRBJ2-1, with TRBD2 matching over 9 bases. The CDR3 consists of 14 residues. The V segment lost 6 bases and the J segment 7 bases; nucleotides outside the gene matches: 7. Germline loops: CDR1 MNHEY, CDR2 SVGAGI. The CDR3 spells CASRRRGGLNEQFF. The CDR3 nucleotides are TGTGCCAGCAGAAGGCGGGGGGGCCTTAATGAGCAGTTCTTC.

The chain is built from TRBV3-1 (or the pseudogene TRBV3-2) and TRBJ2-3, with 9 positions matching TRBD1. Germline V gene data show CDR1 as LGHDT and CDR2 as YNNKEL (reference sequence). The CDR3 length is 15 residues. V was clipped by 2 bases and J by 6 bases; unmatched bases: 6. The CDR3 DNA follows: TGTGCCAGCAGCCAACCGGGACAGGGAATTGATACGCAGTATTTT. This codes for CASSQPGQGIDTQYF.

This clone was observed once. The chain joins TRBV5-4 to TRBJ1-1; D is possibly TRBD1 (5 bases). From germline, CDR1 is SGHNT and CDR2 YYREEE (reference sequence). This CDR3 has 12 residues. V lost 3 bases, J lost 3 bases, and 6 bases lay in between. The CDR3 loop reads CASSWGDTEAFF. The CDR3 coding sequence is TGTGCCAGCAGCTGGGGGGACACTGAAGCTTTCTTT.

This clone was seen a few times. CDR3 coding DNA: TGCGCCAGCAGCCAATCCGGGACAGGGAATGAAAAACTGTTTTTT. Translating gives CASSQSGTGNEKLFF. The V and J genes are TRBV4-1 and TRBJ1-4; 9 positions match TRBD1. Germline lookup yields CDR1 MGHRA and CDR2 YSYEKL. J was trimmed by 5 bases and V by 2 bases; bases with no gene match: 3. The length of the CDR3 is 15 residues.

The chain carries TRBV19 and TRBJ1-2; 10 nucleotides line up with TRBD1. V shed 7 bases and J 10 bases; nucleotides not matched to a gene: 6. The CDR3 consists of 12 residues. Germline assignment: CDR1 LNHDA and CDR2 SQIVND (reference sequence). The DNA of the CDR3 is TGTGCCAGTACTACGGACAGGGGGGCCTACACCTTC. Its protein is CASTTDRGAYTF.